The entry that follows covers one T cell receptor beta chain sequence. Repertoires were generated with immunoSEQ multiplex PCR, while TCRdb's copy carries only in-frame clones and drops some. Of about 64,000 clones listed, roughly 84% are singletons. These data belong to a study of OX40 agonist ivuxolimab in advanced cancers. V was shortened by 4 bases and J by 1 base, with 15 bases between the two germline ends. CDR3 length equals 16 residues. Per germline, CDR1 LGHNA and CDR2 YNFKEQ. The V gene is TRBV4-2, the J gene TRBJ2-3; D gene unclear. The TCR originated in an adult with an advanced solid tumor such as melanoma, head and neck, liver or kidney cancer. Sequencing used CD4+ or CD8+ T cells sorted from blood, obtained in a trial of the OX40 agonist ivuxolimab. CDR3 sequence: CASSRTNYPRTDTQYF. The CDR3 DNA reads as TGTGCCAGCAGCCGCACGAACTACCCGCGCACAGATACGCAGTATTTT.